The 23 T cell receptor beta chains reported below all come from one sample, sequenced in a study of blood T cell repertoires in COVID-19. TCRdb's table, derived via immunoSEQ multiplex PCR, lists solely in-frame clones and lacks some. The table lists 150,000 to 200,000 clones, roughly 90% of them singletons. What was sequenced was peripheral blood. These receptors were collected from a woman aged 60-75 years with COVID-19, enrolled during active disease.

The chain combines TRBV24-1 with TRBJ2-5; 9 bases line up with TRBD1. The V gene's germline CDR1 is KGHDR and CDR2 SFDVKD. V gave up 2 bases and J gave up 2 bases; unmatched junction bases: 5. There are 16 residues in the CDR3. CDR3 protein: CATSDWGQGRQETQYF. CDR3 nucleotide sequence: TGTGCCACCAGTGATTGGGGACAGGGACGGCAAGAGACCCAGTACTTC.

As for this clone: Different DNA sequences within this sample yield the same CDR3. V usage is TRBV10-3 and J usage is TRBJ2-5, with D possibly being TRBD1 (5 bases). This CDR3 has 12 residues. Trimming pared 6 bases from V and 5 bases from J, leaving 10 bases between. Germline V lookup: CDR1 ENHRY, CDR2 SYGVKD. Here the CDR3 DNA reads TGTGCCATCAGCCTAAAGGGGGAGACCCAGTACTTC. As protein: CAISLKGETQYF.

The gene calls are TRBV6-5 and TRBJ2-7; possible D gene TRBD1, 5 bases. The V and J ends lost 6 bases and 1 base respectively, with 10 bases between them. The CDR3 extends over 13 amino acids. Germline loops: CDR1 MNHEY, CDR2 SVGAGI. The CDR3 DNA follows: TGTGCCAGCAGCGATAGACAGTCCTACGAGCAGTACTTC. Translated, it gives CASSDRQSYEQYF.

In nucleotides, the CDR3 is TGTGCCAGCAGCGTAGTATCTGGGACAGGGGGAATCTATGGCTACACCTTC. It yields the protein CASSVVSGTGGIYGYTF. This chain connects TRBV9 to TRBJ1-2; 11 bases agree with TRBD1. With 0 bases clipped from V and 4 bases from J, the junction kept 8 bases outside the gene matches. The CDR3 totals 17 residues. CDR1 is SGDLS, CDR2 YYNGEE, per germline.

The genes are TRBV5-1 and TRBJ2-2; weak D call: TRBD2 (5 bases). Germline V gives CDR1 SGHRS, CDR2 YFSETQ. CDR3 length: 16 residues. The V end lost 3 bases, the J end lost 4 bases, and 16 bases lay between the germline ends. This chain's CDR3 is CASSWGPGAGTGELFF. In DNA, the CDR3 is TGCGCCAGCAGCTGGGGTCCGGGCGCGGGCACCGGGGAGCTGTTTTTT.

This sequence joins TRBV10-3 and TRBJ1-6; D perhaps matches TRBD1 (5 bases). V gave up 1 base and J gave up 10 bases, with 8 bases separating them. This CDR3 contains 13 residues. The germline gives CDR1 ENHRY, CDR2 SYGVKD. CDR3 amino acids: CAISELGVSPLHF. The DNA of the CDR3 is TGTGCCATCAGTGAGTTAGGGGTCTCACCCCTCCACTTT.

The CDR3 nucleotides are TGTGCCAGCAGCTCACAGGGACAGCCCCAGCATTTT. Its translation is CASSSQGQPQHF. The rearrangement uses TRBV7-9 and TRBJ1-5, with TRBD1 as a possible D gene (6 bases). The V end lost 4 bases, the J end lost 7 bases, and 8 bases lay between the germline ends. CDR3 length: 12 residues. Germline V CDR1 and CDR2: SEHNR, FQNEAQ (reference sequence).

The chain combines TRBV9 with TRBJ2-6; 7 bases are a match to TRBD1. This CDR3 contains 19 residues. Germline assignment: CDR1 SGDLS and CDR2 YYNGEE. J lost 0 bases, V lost 4 bases, and 13 bases had no gene match. CDR3 amino acids: CASSPQGTVFFSGANVLTF. The CDR3 region has the DNA TGTGCCAGCAGCCCCCAAGGGACAGTCTTCTTCTCTGGGGCCAACGTCCTGACTTTC. Filled out from reference TRBV9 and TRBJ2-6, the complete variable domain reads DSGVTQTPKHLITATGQRVTLRCSPRSGDLSVYWYQQSLDQGLQFLIQYYNGEERAKGNILERFSAQQFPDLHSELNLSSLELGDSALYFCASSPQGTVFFSGANVLTFGAGSRLTVL.

V is TRBV4-3 and J is TRBJ2-2, with TRBD2 matching over 13 bases. Looked up from germline, CDR1 is LGHNA and CDR2 is YSLEER. There are 16 residues in the CDR3. With V trimmed by 0 bases and J by 13 bases, 8 bases remained unmatched. The CDR3 sequence is CASSQDLTSGRARLFF. Here the CDR3 DNA reads TGCGCCAGCAGCCAAGATCTAACTAGCGGGAGGGCCAGGCTGTTTTTT.

The count of this clone is one. The chain couples TRBV7-3 to TRBJ2-2; unclear D gene. CDR3 size: 13 residues. Germline CDR1 and CDR2: SGHTA and FQGTGA. The V gene lost 2 bases and the J gene lost 6 bases, with 7 bases spanning the gap. DNA of the CDR3: TGTGCCAGCAGCTTAGCTCAGGCCGGGGAGCTGTTTTTT. It yields the protein CASSLAQAGELFF.

The CDR3 bases are TGTGCCAGTAGTGGGACAGGGAGAACCTATGGCTACACCTTC. Protein: CASSGTGRTYGYTF. The chain is built from TRBV19 and TRBJ1-2; the match to TRBD1 covers 9 bases. The CDR3 sequence is 14 residues long. Per the germline V gene, CDR1 is LNHDA and CDR2 is SQIVND (reference sequence). V lost 5 bases to trimming and J lost 4 bases; unmatched junction nucleotides: 5. The whole variable domain, remainder taken from reference TRBV19 and TRBJ1-2, is DGGITQSPKYLFRKEGQNVTLSCEQNLNHDAMYWYRQDPGQGLRLIYYSQIVNDFQKGDIAEGYSVSREKKESFPLTVTSAQKNPTAFYLCASSGTGRTYGYTFGSGTRLTVV.

The chain couples TRBV19 to TRBJ2-7; D is uncertain. The CDR3 has 13 amino acids. Germline CDR1 reads LNHDA; CDR2 reads SQIVND (reference sequence). The V end lost 5 bases, the J end lost 6 bases, and 14 bases lay between the germline ends. As DNA, the CDR3 is TGTGCCAGTAGTCCTGAAAGTAGCTCCGAGCAGTACTTC. Translation: CASSPESSSEQYF.

The CDR3 DNA reads TGTGCCAGCAGCTTATTAGTCCTAGCGGGCCCAGATACGCAGTATTTT. Amino acids: CASSLLVLAGPDTQYF. V is TRBV11-3 and J is TRBJ2-3; TRBD2 matches at 8 bases. Germline V gene lookup returns CDR1 SGHNT and CDR2 YENEEA. The V and J ends lost 2 bases and 4 bases, in that order; junction bases with no gene match: 8. CDR3 length equals 16 residues.

This rearrangement joins TRBV19 to TRBJ1-2, with D possibly TRBD1 on 6 matching bases. V lost 3 bases and J lost 5, with 13 bases in between. CDR1 LNHDA and CDR2 SQIVND come from the germline V gene (reference sequence). This CDR3 spans 14 amino acids. The DNA for the CDR3 is TGTGCCAGTAGTATCGGACAGTTGGGATATGGCTACACCTTC. Amino acid sequence: CASSIGQLGYGYTF. The full variable domain, in which reference TRBV19 and TRBJ1-2 provide the parts outside the CDR3, is DGGITQSPKYLFRKEGQNVTLSCEQNLNHDAMYWYRQDPGQGLRLIYYSQIVNDFQKGDIAEGYSVSREKKESFPLTVTSAQKNPTAFYLCASSIGQLGYGYTFGSGTRLTVV.

The chain couples TRBV24-1 to TRBJ2-2; D is possibly TRBD2 (5 bases). V lost 9 bases to trimming and J lost 3 bases, with 13 bases between them. The germline CDR1 and CDR2 sequences are KGHDR and SFDVKD. This CDR3 has 14 amino acids. The CDR3 loop is CATGGQVYTGELFF. CDR3 DNA: TGTGCCACCGGCGGGCAGGTTTACACCGGGGAGCTGTTTTTT.

V usage is TRBV7-2 and J usage is TRBJ2-3; tentative D call: TRBD2 (7 bases). Trimming removed 1 base at V and 4 bases at J, with 15 bases between. Germline CDR1 SGHTA, CDR2 FQGNSA. The CDR3 covers 16 residues. CDR3 bases: TGTGCCAGCAGCTTAGGATTGAGGGGGAGGGCAGATACGCAGTATTTT. Amino acid sequence: CASSLGLRGRADTQYF.

The chain links TRBV19 to TRBJ1-1; maybe TRBD1 (6 bases). The germline gives CDR1 LNHDA, CDR2 SQIVND (reference sequence). The length of the CDR3 is 21 residues. Trimming took off 0 bases at V and 0 bases at J, with 26 bases between the two ends. CDR3 in amino acids: CASSIDEQIQGSRGMNTEAFF. CDR3 in DNA: TGTGCCAGTAGTATAGATGAACAGATACAGGGTTCAAGAGGGATGAACACTGAAGCTTTCTTT.

The chain is built from TRBV7-2 and TRBJ2-1; TRBD2 matches at 9 bases. The CDR3 covers 16 residues. The germline CDR1 and CDR2 sequences are SGHTA and FQGNSA. With V trimmed by 5 bases and J by 4 bases, 9 bases remained unmatched. CDR3 bases: TGTGCCAGCAGCCTAACGACTAGCGGAGGTTACAATGAGCAGTTCTTC. Residues: CASSLTTSGGYNEQFF.

The genes are TRBV3-1 (or the pseudogene TRBV3-2) and TRBJ1-2; a weak D match, TRBD1 (5 bases). CDR1 LGHDT and CDR2 YNNKEL come from the germline V gene (reference sequence). The CDR3 extends over 14 amino acids. V lost 3 bases and J lost 4, with 12 bases in between. CDR3 sequence reads: CASSQGQLIYGYTF. The CDR3 nucleotides read TGTGCCAGCAGCCAGGGGCAGTTGATCTATGGCTACACCTTC.

The rearrangement links TRBV27 to TRBJ1-1, with TRBD1 as a possible D gene (6 bases). The V end was cut by 0 bases, the J end by 3 bases, with 17 bases between. Germline values: CDR1 MNHEY, CDR2 SMNVEV (reference sequence). The CDR3 spans 17 residues. CDR3 amino acids: CASSLSGTLINYTEAFF. The CDR3 DNA is TGTGCCAGCAGTTTATCGGGGACACTTATCAATTACACTGAAGCTTTCTTT.

The V and J genes are TRBV11-3 and TRBJ2-2; TRBD2 might be the D (5 bases). The CDR3 runs 16 residues. Trimming stripped 5 bases from V and 4 bases from J, with 17 bases between. Germline V lookup: CDR1 SGHNT, CDR2 YENEEA. CDR3 nucleotide sequence: TGTGCCAGCAGCCTAAGGGCGGGCCAGAGCACCGGGGAGCTGTTTTTT. It yields the protein CASSLRAGQSTGELFF.

The chain links TRBV3-1 (or the pseudogene TRBV3-2) to TRBJ2-1, with TRBD1 matching 11 bases. Germline V gene data show CDR1 as LGHDT and CDR2 as YNNKEL (reference sequence). The CDR3 runs 14 residues. With V trimmed by 7 bases and J by 2 bases, 1 base remained unmatched. The CDR3 region is CASKGQGAYNEQFF. The CDR3 DNA reads TGTGCCAGCAAGGGACAGGGGGCCTACAATGAGCAGTTCTTC.

This chain links TRBV30 with TRBJ1-6; the D gene is possibly TRBD1 (5 bases). Trimming cost V 3 bases and J 9 bases, with 15 bases left between them. The CDR3 consists of 14 residues. Germline-derived CDR1 and CDR2 are GTSNPN and SVGIG (reference sequence). For the CDR3, the DNA is TGTGCCTGGAGATTGGGAACAGGTAGTTCACCCCTCCACTTT. Protein: CAWRLGTGSSPLHF. The variable domain in full, completed from reference TRBV30 and TRBJ1-6, reads SQTIHQWPATLVQPVGSPLSLECTVEGTSNPNLYWYRQAAGRGLQLLFYSVGIGQISSEVPQNLSASRPQDRQFILSSKKLLLSDSGFYLCAWRLGTGSSPLHFGNGTRLTVT.